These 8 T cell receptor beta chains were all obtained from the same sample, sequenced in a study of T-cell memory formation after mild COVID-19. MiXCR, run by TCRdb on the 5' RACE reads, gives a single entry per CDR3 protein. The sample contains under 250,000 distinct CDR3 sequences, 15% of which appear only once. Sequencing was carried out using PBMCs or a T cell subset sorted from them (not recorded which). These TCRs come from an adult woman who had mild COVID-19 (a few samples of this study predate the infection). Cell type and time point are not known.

The CDR3 sequence is CASSPDSSFPSKQYF. In DNA, the CDR3 is TGTGCCAGCAGCCCGGACAGCTCTTTCCCTTCGAAGCAGTACTTC. The gene calls are TRBV27 and TRBJ2-7; TRBD1 might be the D (6 bases). This CDR3 is 15 amino acids long. Trimming left V 6 bases short and J 8 bases short, with 23 bases between. Germline V lookup: CDR1 MNHEY, CDR2 SMNVEV (reference sequence).

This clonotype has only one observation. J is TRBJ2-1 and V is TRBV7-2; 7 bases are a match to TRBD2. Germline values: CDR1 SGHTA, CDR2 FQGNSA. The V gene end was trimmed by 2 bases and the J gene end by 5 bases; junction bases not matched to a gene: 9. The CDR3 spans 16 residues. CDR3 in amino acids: CASSLRPSGPDNEQFF. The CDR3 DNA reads TGTGCCAGCAGCTTACGACCTAGCGGACCTGACAATGAGCAGTTCTTC.

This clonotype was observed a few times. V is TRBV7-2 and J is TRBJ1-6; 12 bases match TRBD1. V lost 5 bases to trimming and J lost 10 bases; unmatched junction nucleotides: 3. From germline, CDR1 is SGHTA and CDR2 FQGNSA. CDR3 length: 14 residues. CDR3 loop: CASSKGQGASPLHF. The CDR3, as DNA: TGTGCCAGCAGCAAGGGACAGGGGGCCTCACCCCTCCACTTT.

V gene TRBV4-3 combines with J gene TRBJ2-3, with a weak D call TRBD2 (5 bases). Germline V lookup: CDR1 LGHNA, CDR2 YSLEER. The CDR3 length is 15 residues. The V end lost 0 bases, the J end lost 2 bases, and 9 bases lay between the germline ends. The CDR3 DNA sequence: TGCGCCAGCAGCCAAGAGAGAGGGCCCACAGATACGCAGTATTTT. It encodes CASSQERGPTDTQYF.

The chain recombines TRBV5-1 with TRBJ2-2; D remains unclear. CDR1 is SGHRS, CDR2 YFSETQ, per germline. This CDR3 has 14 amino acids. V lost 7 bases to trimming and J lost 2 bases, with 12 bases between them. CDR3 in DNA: TGCGCCAGCGGGCGAATGGGTAACACCGGGGAGCTGTTTTTT. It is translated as CASGRMGNTGELFF.

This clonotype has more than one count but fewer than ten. DNA of the CDR3: TGTGCCAGCGGGTGGGAGAGTTACAATGAGCAGTTCTTC. It yields the protein CASGWESYNEQFF. The chain couples TRBV12-3 or TRBV12-4 to TRBJ2-1; a weak D match, TRBD2 (5 bases). There are 13 residues in the CDR3. The V gene lost 8 bases and the J gene lost 4 bases, with 12 bases spanning the gap.

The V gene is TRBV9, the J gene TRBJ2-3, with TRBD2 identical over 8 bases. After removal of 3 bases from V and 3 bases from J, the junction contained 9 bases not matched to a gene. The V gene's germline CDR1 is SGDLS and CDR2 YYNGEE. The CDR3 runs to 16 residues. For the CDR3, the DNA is TGTGCCAGCAGCGCCCGGAGCGGGAGTAGTACAGATACGCAGTATTTT. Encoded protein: CASSARSGSSTDTQYF.

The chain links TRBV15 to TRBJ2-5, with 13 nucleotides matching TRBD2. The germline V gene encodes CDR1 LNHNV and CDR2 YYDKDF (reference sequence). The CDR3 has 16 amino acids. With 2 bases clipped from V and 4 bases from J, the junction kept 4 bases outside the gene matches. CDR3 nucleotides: TGTGCCACCAGCAGATCCGGACTAGCGGGGGCAGAGACCCAGTACTTC. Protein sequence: CATSRSGLAGAETQYF.